This TCR beta chain comes out of a study of post-analysis software for immune sequencing data (dated by TCRdb to the mid-2010s). Concerning the study at large: Disease courses on record covered relapsing-remitting, secondary progressive and progressive-relapsing multiple sclerosis, though some patients had no subtype annotation. A subset of samples was prepared in parallel using single-end sample barcoding, then pooled and co-amplified after Illumina adapter ligation. The multiple sclerosis patient repertoires were compared with 11 previously published healthy control repertoires from donors aged about 6 to 28 years. The study at large found these results: The multiple sclerosis patient group was slightly younger than the control group. Patients showed significantly higher frequencies than controls for about 5 TRBV segments, among them TRBV5-6, TRBV5-1 and TRBV20-1. When samples were clustered directly using the F measure, samples prepared in the same batch co-clustered strongly, which prompted a batch-effect correction. Significantly lower normalized Chao1 diversity was found in multiple sclerosis patients than in controls, suggesting substantial peripheral T-cell clonal expansion.

Trimming removed 6 bases from V and 5 bases from J; the gene matches leave 6 bases unexplained. The germline V gene (reference sequence) sets CDR1 to MNHNY and CDR2 to SVGAGI. The CDR3 goes from the cysteine to the phenylalanine over 15 residues. The entry retains the CDR3 DNA only, 45 bases that are in frame from base 1. The library was made by PCR. TCRdb lists the instrument as Illumina HiSeq 2500. To reduce PCR and sequencing biases, unique molecular identifiers were incorporated into the TCR beta cDNA libraries. Approximately 500,000 cDNA molecules were obtained per 1 to 10 million input T cells, so each molecule approximated one T cell. The same protocol used for the earlier healthy control dataset was applied to prepare and sequence the patient libraries. Within a given batch, samples were prepared together, multiplexed and sequenced on the same HiSeq lane. The authors' analysis ran thus. MIGEC handled the raw barcoded reads, throwing out single-read molecular identifier groups before consensus assembly and CDR3 extraction. VDJtools was used for post-analysis of the clonotype tables, with diversity normalized by down-sampling every dataset to the smallest sample size. Repertoire overlap clustering matched CDR3 amino acid but not nucleotide sequences to correct batch-related cross-sample contamination. The public reads were reprocessed in TCRdb via fastp at Q25 and MiXCR, keeping in-frame beta chains. Entries that share a CDR3 protein sequence are merged under the most common genes and DNA. The V and J calls come from TCRdb's annotation, not from the publication. This sample lists 600,000 to 750,000 distinct CDR3 sequences; more than 50% were detected once. The ten top clones hold around 10% of the sample.

This clonotype was observed a single time. The antigen this receptor binds is unknown. Qualities for individual bases were not recorded, and no much larger clone is one base off. To demonstrate the VDJtools post-analysis software, TCR beta repertoires were profiled from the peripheral blood of about 13 young patients with multiple sclerosis. The patients with multiple sclerosis were children and adolescents between roughly 6 and 17 years of age. Material: blood. The rearranged segments are TRBV6-6 and TRBJ2-3; 12 junctional bases match TRBD2. The TCR originated in a girl under 10 years old with multiple sclerosis. The nucleotides read TGTGCCAGCAGAGGCAGACTAGCGGGGGAAGATACGCAGTATTTT. Its translation is CASRGRLAGEDTQYF.